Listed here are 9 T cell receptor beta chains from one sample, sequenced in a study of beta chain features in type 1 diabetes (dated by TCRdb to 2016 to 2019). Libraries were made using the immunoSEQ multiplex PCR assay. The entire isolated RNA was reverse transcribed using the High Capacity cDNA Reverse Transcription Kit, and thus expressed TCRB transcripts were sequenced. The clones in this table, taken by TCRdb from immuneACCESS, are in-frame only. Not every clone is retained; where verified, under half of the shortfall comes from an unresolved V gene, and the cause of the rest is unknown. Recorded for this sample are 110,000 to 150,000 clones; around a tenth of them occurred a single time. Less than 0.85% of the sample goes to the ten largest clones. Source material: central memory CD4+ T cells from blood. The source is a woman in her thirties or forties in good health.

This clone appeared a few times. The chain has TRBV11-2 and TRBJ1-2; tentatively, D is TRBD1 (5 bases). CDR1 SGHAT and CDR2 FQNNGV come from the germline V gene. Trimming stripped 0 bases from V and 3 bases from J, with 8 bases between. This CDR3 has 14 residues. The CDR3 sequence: CASSLDTGDYGYTF. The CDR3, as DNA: TGTGCCAGCAGCTTAGACACAGGAGACTATGGCTACACCTTC.

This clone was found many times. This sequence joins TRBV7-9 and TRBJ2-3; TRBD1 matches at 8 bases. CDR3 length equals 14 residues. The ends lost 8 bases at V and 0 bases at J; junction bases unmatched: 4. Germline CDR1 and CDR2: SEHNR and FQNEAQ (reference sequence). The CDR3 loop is CASEQGASTDTQYF. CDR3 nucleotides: TGTGCCAGCGAGCAGGGGGCGAGCACAGATACGCAGTATTTT.

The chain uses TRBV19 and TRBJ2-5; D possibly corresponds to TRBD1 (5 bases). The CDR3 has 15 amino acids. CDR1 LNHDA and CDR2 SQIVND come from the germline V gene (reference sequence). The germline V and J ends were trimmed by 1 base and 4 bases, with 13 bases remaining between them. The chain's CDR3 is CASSIGSGYSETQYF. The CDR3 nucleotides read TGTGCCAGTAGTATAGGGTCAGGGTATTCAGAGACCCAGTACTTC.

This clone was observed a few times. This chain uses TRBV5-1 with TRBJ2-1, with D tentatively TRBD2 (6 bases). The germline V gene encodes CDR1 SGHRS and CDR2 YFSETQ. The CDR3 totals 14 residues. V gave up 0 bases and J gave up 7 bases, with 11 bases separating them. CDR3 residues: CASSLESGRNEQFF. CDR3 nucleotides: TGCGCCAGCAGCTTGGAGTCGGGGAGGAATGAGCAGTTCTTC.

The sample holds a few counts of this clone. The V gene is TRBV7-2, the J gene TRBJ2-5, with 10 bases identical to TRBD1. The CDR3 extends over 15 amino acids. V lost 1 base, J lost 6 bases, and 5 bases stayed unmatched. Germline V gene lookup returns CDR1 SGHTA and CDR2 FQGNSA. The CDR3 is CASSLGRDRGKTQYF. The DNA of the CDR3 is TGTGCCAGCAGCTTAGGCCGGGACAGGGGAAAGACCCAGTACTTC.

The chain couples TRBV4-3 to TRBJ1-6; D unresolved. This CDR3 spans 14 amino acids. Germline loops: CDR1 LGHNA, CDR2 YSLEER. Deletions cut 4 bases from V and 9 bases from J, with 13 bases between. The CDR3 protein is CASSPDLAGSPLHF. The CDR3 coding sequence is TGCGCCAGCAGCCCGGACTTGGCGGGTTCACCCCTCCACTTT.

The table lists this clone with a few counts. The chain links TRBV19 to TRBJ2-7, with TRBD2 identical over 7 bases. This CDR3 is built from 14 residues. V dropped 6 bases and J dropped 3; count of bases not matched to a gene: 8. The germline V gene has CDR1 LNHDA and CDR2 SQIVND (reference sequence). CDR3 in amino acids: CASRGRGDFYEQYF. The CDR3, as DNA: TGTGCCAGTAGAGGTCGGGGGGATTTCTACGAGCAGTACTTC.

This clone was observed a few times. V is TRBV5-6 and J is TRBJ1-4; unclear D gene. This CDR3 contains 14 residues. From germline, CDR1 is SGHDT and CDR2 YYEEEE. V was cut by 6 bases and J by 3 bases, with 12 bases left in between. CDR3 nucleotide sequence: TGTGCCAGCACCCGCGGGTCTCCTAATGAAAAACTGTTTTTT. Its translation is CASTRGSPNEKLFF.

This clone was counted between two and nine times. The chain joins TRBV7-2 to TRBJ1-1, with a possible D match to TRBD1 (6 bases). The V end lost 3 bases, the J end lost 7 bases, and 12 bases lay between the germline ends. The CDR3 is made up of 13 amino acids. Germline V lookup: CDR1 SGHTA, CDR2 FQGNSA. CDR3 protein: CASSLRQVNEAFF. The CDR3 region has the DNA TGTGCCAGCAGCTTGCGACAGGTCAATGAAGCTTTCTTT.